This T cell receptor (beta chain) was documented in a study of cytomegalovirus exposure and HLA in healthy donors. The germline V gene encodes CDR1 ENHRY and CDR2 SYGVKD. The length of the CDR3 is 17 residues. V dropped 3 bases and J dropped 1 base, with 19 bases sitting between them. Study-level points and caveats: What a later analysis showed was that several of the most significant clusters appeared linked to common viral pathogens. Later work showed greater clonal expansion in HLA-associated TCR beta chains than in equally common others. Some V segments, TRBV6-2 and TRBV6-3 among them, were indistinguishable and were therefore excluded.

In the PCR, 60 Vbeta and 13 Jbeta primers were used. Sequenced by immunoSEQ multiplex PCR; TCRdb stores in-frame clones only, minus some. The sample carries about 100,000 clones, around 73% recorded once. In the case of this clone: Its specificity is unknown.

The rearrangement uses TRBV10-3 and TRBJ2-7; weak D call: TRBD2 (7 bases). The sequence was collected from a woman aged 55 to 70 in good health and CMV-seronegative. Input material: PBMCs. CDR3 residues: CAISDRGAGRVSYEQYF. CDR3 DNA: TGTGCCATCAGTGACCGGGGGGCAGGGCGAGTTTCCTACGAGCAGTACTTC.